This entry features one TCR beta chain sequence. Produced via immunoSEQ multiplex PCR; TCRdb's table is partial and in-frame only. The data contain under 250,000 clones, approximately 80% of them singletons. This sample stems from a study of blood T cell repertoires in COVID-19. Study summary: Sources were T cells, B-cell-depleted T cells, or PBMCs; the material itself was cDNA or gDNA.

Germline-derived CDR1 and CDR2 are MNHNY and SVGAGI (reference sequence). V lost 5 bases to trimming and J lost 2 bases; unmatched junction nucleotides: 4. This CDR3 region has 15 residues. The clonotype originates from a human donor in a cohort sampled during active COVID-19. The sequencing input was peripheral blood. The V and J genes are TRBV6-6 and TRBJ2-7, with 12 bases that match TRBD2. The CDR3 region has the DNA TGTGCCAGCAGTCGATCTAGCGGGGGGGCCTACGAGCAGTACTTC. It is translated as CASSRSSGGAYEQYF.